These 20 T cell receptor beta chains originate from one sample sequenced in a study of OX40 agonist ivuxolimab in advanced cancers. TCRdb's table, derived via immunoSEQ multiplex PCR, lists solely in-frame clones and lacks some. The data show approximately 60,000 clones, just under 85% seen once. The sample in question was CD4+ or CD8+ T cells sorted from blood, obtained in a trial of the OX40 agonist ivuxolimab. These receptor sequences come from an adult with an advanced solid tumor such as melanoma, head and neck, liver or kidney cancer.

The rearrangement uses TRBV19 and TRBJ1-5; 9 positions match TRBD1. The junction had 12 bases not matched to a gene; V was cut back by 6 bases and J by 6 bases. The CDR3 spans 16 residues. Germline lookup yields CDR1 LNHDA and CDR2 SQIVND (reference sequence). CDR3 loop: CASSFLQGAIGQPQHF. In DNA form, the CDR3 reads TGTGCCAGTAGCTTCTTACAGGGGGCGATAGGTCAGCCCCAGCATTTT.

The CDR3 loop reads CASSIEGNGAYEQYF. Here the CDR3 DNA reads TGTGCCAGTAGTATAGAAGGTAATGGGGCCTACGAGCAGTACTTC. The chain joins TRBV19 to TRBJ2-7, with D unclear. The V gene's germline CDR1 is LNHDA and CDR2 SQIVND (reference sequence). V was shortened by 0 bases and J by 2 bases, with 11 bases between the two germline ends. The CDR3 totals 15 residues.

This clone was counted ten times or more. The chain has TRBV28 and TRBJ1-2; D not resolved. Per germline, CDR1 MDHEN and CDR2 SYDVKM. The CDR3 is 18 amino acids. Trimming cost V 7 bases and J 0 bases, with 24 bases left between them. The CDR3 DNA sequence: TGTGCCAGCACCCCCGAGGCCGGACGATTAACCGCTAACTATGGCTACACCTTC. This translates into CASTPEAGRLTANYGYTF.

The rearrangement links TRBV7-6 to TRBJ1-1; D is perhaps TRBD1 (5 bases). Looked up from germline, CDR1 is SGHVS and CDR2 is FNYEAQ. V gave up 5 bases and J gave up 8 bases, with 15 bases separating them. The CDR3 is 13 amino acids. CDR3 coding DNA: TGTGCCAGCAGCCCAAGGGGAGACATGGAAGCTTTCTTT. It is translated as CASSPRGDMEAFF.

The chain recombines TRBV2 with TRBJ2-5; the D gene is possibly TRBD1 (6 bases). The CDR3 consists of 19 residues. V was clipped by 0 bases and J by 5 bases, with 25 bases between them. The germline gives CDR1 SNHLY, CDR2 FYNNEI. CDR3 protein: CASSEALSRTAEDGETQYF. The CDR3 bases are TGTGCCAGCAGTGAAGCGCTCTCCAGGACAGCAGAGGATGGGGAGACCCAGTACTTC.

The chain links TRBV7-9 to TRBJ1-2; 8 nucleotides line up with TRBD1. CDR3 length equals 14 residues. Germline V gene data show CDR1 as SEHNR and CDR2 as FQNEAQ (reference sequence). V dropped 0 bases and J dropped 7; count of bases not matched to a gene: 4. The CDR3 region is CASSLAGQGGGYTF. CDR3 nucleotide sequence: TGTGCCAGCAGCTTAGCTGGACAGGGAGGTGGCTACACCTTC. The full variable domain, with the rest looked up from reference TRBV7-9 and TRBJ1-2, is DTGVSQNPRHKITKRGQNVTFRCDPISEHNRLYWYRQTLGQGPEFLTYFQNEAQLEKSRLLSDRFSAERPKGSFSTLEIQRTEQGDSAMYLCASSLAGQGGGYTFGSGTRLTVV.

The gene calls are TRBV5-6 and TRBJ2-1; possible D gene TRBD2, 6 bases. The CDR3 has 14 residues. V dropped 3 bases and J dropped 0 bases, with 7 bases sitting between them. Germline CDR1 and CDR2: SGHDT and YYEEEE. The CDR3 sequence is CASSWGVSYNEQFF. The CDR3 nucleotides are TGTGCCAGCAGCTGGGGGGTCTCCTACAATGAGCAGTTCTTC. Drawing the rest from reference TRBV5-6 and TRBJ2-1, the complete variable domain is DAGVTQSPTHLIKTRGQQVTLRCSPKSGHDTVSWYQQALGQGPQFIFQYYEEEERQRGNFPDRFSGHQFPNYSSELNVNALLLGDSALYLCASSWGVSYNEQFFGPGTRLTVL.

The chain couples TRBV6-6 to TRBJ2-7, with D unclear. The ends were cut back, 8 bases at V and 6 bases at J, with 20 bases in the middle. Germline CDR1 is MNHNY and CDR2 is SVGAGI (reference sequence). CDR3 size: 14 residues. The CDR3 nucleotides read TGTGCCAGCGAACGTCCCGTCCCCTTAGGCGAGCAGTACTTC. The encoded protein is CASERPVPLGEQYF.

This clone was detected once. This sequence joins TRBV19 and TRBJ2-2; D perhaps matches TRBD1 (7 bases). Trimming pared 0 bases from V and 5 bases from J, leaving 10 bases between. Per germline, CDR1 LNHDA and CDR2 SQIVND (reference sequence). This CDR3 region has 15 residues. The CDR3 bases are TGTGCCAGTAGTATAGACCCAGGGGGGACCGGGGAGCTGTTTTTT. Protein sequence: CASSIDPGGTGELFF.

The chain joins TRBV27 to TRBJ1-1; TRBD1 is a possible D gene (6 bases). Germline V CDR1 and CDR2: MNHEY, SMNVEV (reference sequence). The germline V and J ends were trimmed by 3 bases and 3 bases, with 14 bases remaining between them. The CDR3 has 15 residues. The DNA for the CDR3 is TGTGCCAGCAGTTTCTATCAGGGGATGGACACTGAAGCTTTCTTT. Translation gives CASSFYQGMDTEAFF.

This chain connects TRBV27 to TRBJ1-5; D remains ambiguous. The ends were cut back, 6 bases at V and 3 bases at J, with 12 bases in the middle. Germline assignment: CDR1 MNHEY and CDR2 SMNVEV (reference sequence). CDR3 size: 14 residues. The CDR3 loop is CASSEIGINQPQHF. The CDR3 DNA reads TGTGCCAGCAGCGAGATAGGTATCAATCAGCCCCAGCATTTT.

This clone occurred a few times. V gene TRBV7-9 combines with J gene TRBJ1-2, with D tentatively TRBD1 (6 bases). CDR1 is SEHNR, CDR2 FQNEAQ, per germline (reference sequence). This CDR3 comprises 16 residues. Deletions cut 5 bases from V and 3 bases from J, with 19 bases between. The CDR3 DNA reads TGTGCCAGCAGCAACTGGGTCGTAGAGGGGGACTATGGCTACACCTTC. It specifies CASSNWVVEGDYGYTF. The whole variable domain, remainder taken from reference TRBV7-9 and TRBJ1-2, is DTGVSQNPRHKITKRGQNVTFRCDPISEHNRLYWYRQTLGQGPEFLTYFQNEAQLEKSRLLSDRFSAERPKGSFSTLEIQRTEQGDSAMYLCASSNWVVEGDYGYTFGSGTRLTVV.

V usage is TRBV30 and J usage is TRBJ2-1, with D perhaps being TRBD1 or TRBD2 (6 bases each). The germline V gene encodes CDR1 GTSNPN and CDR2 SVGIG (reference sequence). This CDR3 region has 15 residues. Trimming shortened V by 8 bases and J by 8 bases, and 25 bases separated the two germline ends. CDR3 coding DNA: TGTGCCGGGTCTGGAAGAGGGGGGAGGTGGTATGAGCAGTTCTTC. It yields the protein CAGSGRGGRWYEQFF. Supplemented by reference TRBV30 and TRBJ2-1, the full variable domain reads SQTIHQWPATLVQPVGSPLSLECTVEGTSNPNLYWYRQAAGRGLQLLFYSVGIGQISSEVPQNLSASRPQDRQFILSSKKLLLSDSGFYLCAGSGRGGRWYEQFFGPGTRLTVL.

This chain joins TRBV5-4 and TRBJ1-3, with D hard to call. The length of the CDR3 is 14 residues. V was clipped by 6 bases and J by 0 bases, with 10 bases between them. Germline assignment: CDR1 SGHNT and CDR2 YYREEE (reference sequence). CDR3 bases: TGTGCCAGCAAAGCGGACCCCTCTGGAAACACCATATATTTT. Translated, it gives CASKADPSGNTIYF.

The genes are TRBV5-4 and TRBJ2-3, with a tentative D call TRBD1 (6 bases). Germline values: CDR1 SGHNT, CDR2 YYREEE (reference sequence). V lost 1 base and J 5 bases, leaving 14 bases between the germline ends. CDR3 length: 15 residues. CDR3 loop: CASSLSGGSGDTQYF. CDR3 nucleotides: TGTGCCAGCAGCTTGAGTGGGGGCTCCGGAGATACGCAGTATTTT.

The chain joins TRBV11-2 to TRBJ2-7; D is possibly TRBD2 (5 bases). The CDR3 length is 16 residues. V was pared by 2 bases and J by 2 bases, with 16 bases between. Germline loops: CDR1 SGHAT, CDR2 FQNNGV. CDR3 nucleotide sequence: TGTGCCAGCAGCTTAAATGTCGGGATCCGCACCTACGAGCAGTACTTC. This gives the protein CASSLNVGIRTYEQYF.

J is TRBJ2-7 and V is TRBV11-3; 8 bases fit TRBD1. Germline CDR1 and CDR2: SGHNT and YENEEA. This CDR3 has 16 residues. The V segment lost 2 bases and the J segment 4 bases; nucleotides outside the gene matches: 10. The CDR3 DNA reads TGTGCCAGCAGCTTAATTCAGTACAGGGGGACTTACGAGCAGTACTTC. This translates into CASSLIQYRGTYEQYF.

J is TRBJ2-5 and V is TRBV19, with no clear D. CDR1 and CDR2 from the germline V gene are LNHDA and SQIVND (reference sequence). V lost 4 bases and J lost 4, with 13 bases in between. The CDR3 consists of 14 residues. The CDR3 protein is CASSTSGVRETQYF. CDR3 nucleotides: TGTGCCAGTAGTACCTCCGGAGTTAGAGAGACCCAGTACTTC.

The chain links TRBV11-3 to TRBJ2-6; D remains unclear. CDR1 is SGHNT and CDR2 is YENEEA in the germline V gene. Trimming removed 2 bases at V and 5 bases at J, with 10 bases between. The length of the CDR3 is 15 residues. CDR3 in amino acids: CASSLSAFRANVLTF. As DNA, the CDR3 is TGTGCCAGCAGCTTATCGGCGTTTCGGGCCAACGTCCTGACTTTC.

The count of this clone is one. The chain combines TRBV6-6 with TRBJ1-2; D gene ambiguous. Per germline, CDR1 MNHNY and CDR2 SVGAGI (reference sequence). V lost 0 bases and J 8 bases, leaving 4 bases between the germline ends. This CDR3 contains 11 residues. This chain's CDR3 is CASSYSRGYTF. In DNA form, the CDR3 reads TGTGCCAGCAGTTACTCCCGAGGCTACACCTTC.